The 14 T cell receptor beta chains reported below all come from one sample, sequenced in a study of regulatory T cells in long-lasting Graves disease. Time point specified: persistent/refractory GD, antithyroid drugs over 5 years with positive TRAb. Extracted PBMC RNA gave rise to the TCR library. CDR3-region Arm-PCR and iRepertoire HTBI primers produced the TCR beta libraries. Each CDR3 protein is one row after TCRdb ran MiXCR on the multiplex PCR reads. The data contain about 470,000 distinct CDR3 sequences, less than 25% of them singletons. This material consisted of peripheral blood mononuclear cells (PBMCs), taken when the disease was refractory, from a patient treated with antithyroid drugs. All receptors come from a female donor with Graves disease.

This chain links TRBV6-1 with TRBJ1-4; 7 bases match TRBD1. Germline assignment: CDR1 MNHNS and CDR2 SASEGT. CDR3 length: 15 amino acids. The ends lost 6 bases at V and 7 bases at J; junction bases unmatched: 11. The CDR3 DNA reads as TGTGCCAGCAGCCAAGGGGGCGCGTCTATTGAAAAACTGTTTTTT. Protein sequence: CASSQGGASIEKLFF.

The rearrangement uses TRBV7-9 and TRBJ1-5, with D unclear. Germline V lookup: CDR1 SEHNR, CDR2 FQNEAQ (reference sequence). This CDR3 contains 14 residues. Trimming took 1 base from V and 3 from J, leaving 7 bases between them. Here the CDR3 reads CASSLGGLNQPQHF. The DNA of the CDR3 is TGTGCCAGCAGCTTAGGAGGCCTCAATCAGCCCCAGCATTTT.

The chain employs TRBV7-2 and TRBJ1-3, with D unresolved. Germline values: CDR1 SGHTA, CDR2 FQGNSA. The CDR3 consists of 16 residues. The V end was cut by 2 bases, the J end by 1 base, with 12 bases between. CDR3 loop: CASSLSAGISGNTIYF. Written as DNA, the CDR3 is TGTGCCAGCAGCTTAAGTGCGGGTATATCTGGAAACACCATATATTTT.

There are a few counts of this clonotype. V and J are TRBV29-1 and TRBJ1-2, with D tentatively TRBD1 (5 bases). This CDR3 contains 12 residues. Germline CDR1 reads SQVTM; CDR2 reads ANQGSEA. V lost 5 bases and J lost 1, with 8 bases in between. CDR3 bases: TGCAGCGTTCGGGACCATAACTATGGCTACACCTTC. Its protein product is CSVRDHNYGYTF.

The chain recombines TRBV7-9 with TRBJ1-5; D gene unclear. CDR1 and CDR2 (germline): SEHNR, FQNEAQ (reference sequence). Trimming shortened V by 5 bases and J by 7 bases, and 9 bases separated the two germline ends. This CDR3 is 12 amino acids long. Here the CDR3 DNA reads TGTGCCAGCAGCGGACGGCTCCAGCCCCAGCATTTT. Protein product: CASSGRLQPQHF.

In its sample, this clonotype was seen a few times. The chain links TRBV25-1 to TRBJ2-7; 11 nucleotides align to TRBD1. CDR3 length: 16 residues. Germline trimming cut 2 bases from V and 3 bases from J; bases unmatched to any gene: 6. Germline CDR1 and CDR2: MGHDK and SYGVNS. The CDR3 region has the DNA TGTGCCAGCAGTGAACAAGGGACAGGGGGAGTCTACGAGCAGTACTTC. It encodes CASSEQGTGGVYEQYF.

The rearrangement uses TRBV6-5 and TRBJ2-5, with TRBD2 identical over 14 bases. With V trimmed by 2 bases and J by 5 bases, 22 bases remained unmatched. This CDR3 contains 22 residues. Looked up from germline, CDR1 is MNHEY and CDR2 is SVGAGI. The CDR3 DNA is TGTGCCAGCAGTTACCCGAAGACCTACGACCGACTAGCGGGAGGGCCTGTGGAGACCCAGTACTTC. This gives the protein CASSYPKTYDRLAGGPVETQYF.

This clonotype was recorded many times. The chain uses TRBV20-1 and TRBJ2-7; the D gene is possibly TRBD2 (5 bases). The V gene lost 1 base and the J gene lost 2 bases, with 12 bases spanning the gap. CDR1 and CDR2 (germline): DFQATT, SNEGSKA (reference sequence). The CDR3 sequence is 14 residues long. Here the CDR3 DNA reads TGCAGTGCTAGAGGGAGCGGAAACACCTACGAGCAGTACTTC. It codes for CSARGSGNTYEQYF.

This clonotype was picked up a small number of times. This chain links TRBV13 with TRBJ1-6; tentatively, D is TRBD1 (6 bases). CDR3 length: 17 residues. The germline V gene has CDR1 PRHDT and CDR2 FYEKMQ (reference sequence). V lost 3 bases to trimming and J lost 8 bases, with 20 bases between them. This CDR3 is CASSFRGGGRKDSPLHF. The CDR3 nucleotides are TGTGCCAGCAGCTTCCGGGGAGGGGGGCGGAAGGATTCACCCCTCCACTTT.

The genes are TRBV6-1 and TRBJ1-2, with 11 bases aligning to TRBD1. There are 14 residues in the CDR3. Germline CDR1 and CDR2: MNHNS and SASEGT. V trimming: 5 bases; J trimming: 8 bases; junction bases outside the gene matches: 7. The CDR3 here is CASSPPGQGVGYTF. The CDR3 DNA is TGTGCCAGCAGTCCACCGGGACAGGGGGTGGGCTACACCTTC.

This clonotype was picked up a small number of times. The chain joins TRBV5-1 to TRBJ2-7; D not certain. Trimming pared 0 bases from V and 3 bases from J, leaving 10 bases between. Per the germline V gene, CDR1 is SGHRS and CDR2 is YFSETQ. The CDR3 contains 14 residues. CDR3 protein: CASSLGDHYYEQYF. CDR3 bases: TGCGCCAGCAGCTTGGGTGACCATTACTACGAGCAGTACTTC. The variable domain in full, completed from reference TRBV5-1 and TRBJ2-7, reads KAGVTQTPRYLIKTRGQQVTLSCSPISGHRSVSWYQQTPGQGLQFLFEYFSETQRNKGNFPGRFSGRQFSNSRSEMNVSTLELGDSALYLCASSLGDHYYEQYFGPGTRLTVT.

In this sample, this clonotype turned up a few times. The CDR3 here is CASSQPLGSFSEQYF. The CDR3 bases are TGTGCCAGCAGCCAGCCATTGGGATCATTCTCCGAGCAGTACTTC. The rearrangement uses TRBV5-6 and TRBJ2-7; no clear D gene. From germline, CDR1 is SGHDT and CDR2 YYEEEE. Between the trimmed V and J ends, which lost 4 bases and 6 bases, there was a span of 20 bases. The CDR3 loop spans 15 amino acids.

The rearrangement links TRBV14 to TRBJ2-5; D gene unclear. The ends were cut back, 3 bases at V and 2 bases at J, with 16 bases in the middle. In germline, CDR1 is SGHDN, CDR2 FVKESK. There are 16 residues in the CDR3. The CDR3: CASSQKWAGAQETQYF. CDR3 in DNA: TGTGCCAGCAGCCAGAAGTGGGCAGGAGCGCAAGAGACCCAGTACTTC.

In the case of this clonotype: This clone may be a read error of a much larger clone one base away. The rearrangement links TRBV27 to TRBJ2-2, with D maybe TRBD1 (5 bases). The CDR3 is 14 residues long. CDR1 and CDR2 from the germline V gene are MNHEY and SMNVEV (reference sequence). CDR3 sequence (DNA): TGTGTCAGCAGTGCCACAGGGAACACCGGGGAGCTGTTTTTT. Translation: CVSSATGNTGELFF.